Listed below are T cell receptor beta chains from one sample, sequenced in a study of regulatory T cells in long-lasting Graves disease. TCRdb ran MiXCR on the multiplex PCR reads and lists one entry per CDR3 protein. The sample has some 350,000 distinct CDR3 sequences, about a sixth seen once; the top ten hold over 20%. These data were also reused for a study on T cells in Graves' hyperthyroidism and ophthalmopathy.

This specimen was peripheral blood mononuclear cells (PBMCs), taken at new diagnosis, from a patient treated with antithyroid drugs. The source is a woman aged 18-29 years with Graves disease. The CDR3 runs from the conserved cysteine through the conserved F or W. D genes are given only for firm matches. Where a row states a size, it is once, few, many or the class of an expanded clone; other rows omit it.

TRBV11-3	TRBJ2-1	TRBD1	many	CASSLGRQGADEQFF	TGTGCCAGCAGCTTAGGGCGCCAGGGGGCCGACGAGCAGTTCTTC
TRBV30	TRBJ1-1	NA	many	CAWRRRETEAFF	TGTGCCTGGAGGCGCAGGGAGACTGAAGCTTTCTTT
TRBV15	TRBJ1-4	TRBD1	NA	CATSGTGDEKLFF	TGTGCCACCAGCGGGACAGGGGATGAAAAACTGTTTTTT
TRBV3-1	TRBJ2-7	TRBD1	many	CASSRTGGRHYEQYF	TGTGCCAGCAGCCGGACAGGGGGCCGTCACTACGAGCAGTACTTC
TRBV5-6	TRBJ1-1	NA	many	CASSLTLMNTEAFF	TGTGCCAGCAGCTTGACTCTCATGAACACTGAAGCTTTCTTT
TRBV7-6	TRBJ2-5	NA	many	CASSLGFGLETQYF	TGTGCCAGCAGCTTAGGATTTGGGTTGGAGACCCAGTACTTC
TRBV4-1	TRBJ2-1	NA	NA	CASSRERTPYLGEQFF	TGTGCCAGCAGCCGGGAGCGGACTCCCTACCTAGGTGAGCAGTTCTTC
TRBV29-1	TRBJ1-2	NA	few	CSVPGQGYYGYTF	TGCAGCGTCCCTGGGCAGGGGTACTATGGCTACACCTTC
TRBV9	TRBJ2-3	NA	NA	CASSVATRGAIDTQYF	TGTGCCAGCAGCGTAGCCACTCGGGGGGCCATAGATACGCAGTATTTT
TRBV19	TRBJ2-7	NA	NA	CATEGPYEQYF	TGTGCCACTGAGGGTCCCTACGAGCAGTACTTC
TRBV6-1	TRBJ2-1	NA	few	CASSDSAGSRKFF	TGTGCCAGCAGTGATTCGGCCGGGTCCCGCAAGTTCTTC
TRBV9	TRBJ2-7	NA	NA	CASSPPTPGEQYF	TGTGCCAGCAGCCCTCCAACGCCGGGGGAGCAGTACTTC
TRBV5-6	TRBJ2-1	NA	many	CASSLVRRGDEQFF	TGTGCCAGCAGCTTGGTGAGGCGGGGCGATGAGCAGTTCTTC
TRBV3-1	TRBJ2-7	TRBD2	many	CASSRTSASSSEQYF	TGTGCCAGCAGCCGAACTAGCGCCTCGAGCTCCGAGCAGTACTTC
TRBV28	TRBJ2-7	TRBD1	many	CASSPSGTGAYEQYF	TGTGCCAGCAGTCCCTCCGGGACAGGGGCCTACGAGCAGTACTTC
TRBV28	TRBJ2-1	TRBD2	many	CASSLGAGGPSYNEQFF	TGTGCCAGCAGTTTAGGAGCGGGAGGTCCATCATACAATGAGCAGTTCTTC
TRBV20-1	TRBJ2-5	NA	NA	CSARDWIQRGTQYF	TGCAGTGCTAGAGATTGGATCCAACGGGGGACCCAGTACTTC
TRBV4-1	TRBJ2-3	NA	many	CASSQVPSPPSTDTQYF	TGCGCCAGCAGCCAAGTCCCCAGCCCGCCTAGCACAGATACGCAGTATTTT
TRBV12-3/TRBV12-4	TRBJ2-7	NA	many	CASSPLGRPSYEQYF	TGTGCCAGCAGTCCCTTGGGGAGGCCCTCCTACGAGCAGTACTTC
TRBV11-2	TRBJ1-1	NA	many	CASSFLNQDLEAFF	TGTGCCAGCAGCTTCCTAAACCAGGACCTTGAAGCTTTCTTT
TRBV20-1	TRBJ2-1	TRBD2	many	CSARDLLASGGLYNEQFF	TGCAGTGCTAGAGATCTTTTGGCTAGCGGGGGACTATACAATGAGCAGTTCTTC